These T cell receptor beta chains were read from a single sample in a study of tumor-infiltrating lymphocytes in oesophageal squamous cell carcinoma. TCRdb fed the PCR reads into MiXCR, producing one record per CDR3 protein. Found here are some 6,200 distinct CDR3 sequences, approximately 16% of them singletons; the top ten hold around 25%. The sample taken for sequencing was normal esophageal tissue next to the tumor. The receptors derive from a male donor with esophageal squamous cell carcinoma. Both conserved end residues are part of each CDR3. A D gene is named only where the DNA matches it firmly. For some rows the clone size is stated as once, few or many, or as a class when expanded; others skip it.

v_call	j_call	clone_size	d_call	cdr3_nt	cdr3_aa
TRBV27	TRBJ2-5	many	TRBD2	TGTGCCAGCAGTTGGCTAACGGGGGGGCCTAGGCAGACCCAGTACTTC	CASSWLTGGPRQTQYF
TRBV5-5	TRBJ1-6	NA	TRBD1	TGTGCCAGCAGCTCTTGGACAGGGTCTGATCCCCTCCACTTT	CASSSWTGSDPLHF
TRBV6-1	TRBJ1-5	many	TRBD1	TGTGCCAGCAGTGACCGGGACAGGGGGCTAAGGCAGCCCCAGCATTTT	CASSDRDRGLRQPQHF
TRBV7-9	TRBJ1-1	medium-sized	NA	TGTGCCAGCAGCTTACCAGGGGAGGACACTGAAGCTTTCTTT	CASSLPGEDTEAFF
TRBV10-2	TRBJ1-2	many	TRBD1	TGCGCCAGCAGTGAGCCGGGACAGGATCATGGCTACACCTTC	CASSEPGQDHGYTF
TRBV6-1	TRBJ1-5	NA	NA	TGTGCCAGCAGTTCGGACGGAGGTGGGGTCCAGCCCCAGCATTTT	CASSSDGGGVQPQHF
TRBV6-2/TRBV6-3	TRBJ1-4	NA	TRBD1	TGTGCCAGCGGATACCGACAGGGGATGGACGAAAAACTGTTTTTT	CASGYRQGMDEKLFF
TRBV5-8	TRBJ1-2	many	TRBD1	TGTGCCAGCAGCCCGGACAGGTCTTCTTATGGCTACACCTTC	CASSPDRSSYGYTF
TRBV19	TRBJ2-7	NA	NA	TGTGCCAGTAGTCCTCCGGGCCGATCCTACGAGCAGTACTTC	CASSPPGRSYEQYF
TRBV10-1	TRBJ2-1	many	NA	TGCGCCAGCAGTGAGCAGGGGACCTACAATGAGCAGTTCTTC	CASSEQGTYNEQFF
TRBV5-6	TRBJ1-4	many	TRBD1	TGTGCCAGCAGCGAGGGACAGATTAATGAAAAACTGTTTTTT	CASSEGQINEKLFF
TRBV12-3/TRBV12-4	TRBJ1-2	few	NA	TGTGCCAGCAGTTTTATGGGGGGAAGCGGCTACACCTTC	CASSFMGGSGYTF
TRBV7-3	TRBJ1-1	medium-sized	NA	TGTGCCAGCAGCATGAGGGGGGACACTGAAGCTTTCTTT	CASSMRGDTEAFF
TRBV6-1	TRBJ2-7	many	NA	TGTGCCAGCACCCCAGGGCGCTCCTACGAGCAGTACTTC	CASTPGRSYEQYF
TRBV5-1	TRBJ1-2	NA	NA	TGCGCCAGCAGCTTGGACAGCAACTATGGCTACACCTTC	CASSLDSNYGYTF
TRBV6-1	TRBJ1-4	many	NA	TGTGCCAGCAGTAGCCCTTTCAGGGCTGAGAATGAAAAACTGTTTTTT	CASSSPFRAENEKLFF
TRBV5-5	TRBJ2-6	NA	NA	TGTGCCAGCAGCTCCGGGACGTTTGCGGGGGCCAACGTCCTGACTTTC	CASSSGTFAGANVLTF
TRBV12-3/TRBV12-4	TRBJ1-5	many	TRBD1	TGTGCCAGCAGTTTGGGGGGACAGGGACTTACTAGCAATCAGCCCCAGCATTTT	CASSLGGQGLTSNQPQHF